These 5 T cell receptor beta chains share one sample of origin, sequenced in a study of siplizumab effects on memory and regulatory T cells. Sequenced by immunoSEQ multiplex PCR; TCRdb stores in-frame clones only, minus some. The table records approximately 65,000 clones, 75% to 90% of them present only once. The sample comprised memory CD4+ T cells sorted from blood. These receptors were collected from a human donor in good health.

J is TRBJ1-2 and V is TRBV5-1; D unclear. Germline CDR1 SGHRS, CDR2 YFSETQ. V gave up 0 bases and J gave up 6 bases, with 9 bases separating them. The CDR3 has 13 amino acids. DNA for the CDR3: TGCGCCAGCAGCTTGGCCCCGGGGAATGGCTACACCTTC. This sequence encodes CASSLAPGNGYTF.

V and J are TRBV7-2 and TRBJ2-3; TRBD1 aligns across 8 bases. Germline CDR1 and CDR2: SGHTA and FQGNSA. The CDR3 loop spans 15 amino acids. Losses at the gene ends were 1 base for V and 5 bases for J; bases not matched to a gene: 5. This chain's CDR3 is CASSLEGRGLDTQYF. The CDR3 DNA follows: TGTGCCAGCAGCTTAGAAGGCAGGGGGCTAGATACGCAGTATTTT.

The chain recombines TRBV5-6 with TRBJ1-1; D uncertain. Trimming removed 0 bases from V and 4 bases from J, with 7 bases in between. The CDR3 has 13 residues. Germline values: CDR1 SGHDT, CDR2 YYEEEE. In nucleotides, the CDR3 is TGTGCCAGCAGCTTGGCGACTTCCACTGAAGCTTTCTTT. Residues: CASSLATSTEAFF.

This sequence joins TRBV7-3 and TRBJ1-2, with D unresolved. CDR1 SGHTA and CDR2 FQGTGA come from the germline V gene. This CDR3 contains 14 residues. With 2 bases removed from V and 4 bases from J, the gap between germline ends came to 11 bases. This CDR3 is CASSLGGIPYGYTF. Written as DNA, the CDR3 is TGTGCCAGCAGCTTAGGAGGGATTCCCTATGGCTACACCTTC. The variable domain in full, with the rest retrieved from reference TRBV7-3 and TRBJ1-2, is GAGVSQTPSNKVTEKGKYVELRCDPISGHTALYWYRQSLGQGPEFLIYFQGTGAADDSGLPNDRFFAVRPEGSVSTLKIQRTERGDSAVYLCASSLGGIPYGYTFGSGTRLTVV.

This chain's CDR3 is CASSQGQGMGEQYF. The CDR3 nucleotides read TGTGCCAGCAGCCAAGGACAGGGAATGGGCGAGCAGTACTTC. This chain links TRBV7-2 with TRBJ2-7; 8 nucleotides line up with TRBD1. The J segment lost 6 bases and the V segment lost 5 bases, leaving 9 bases of the junction unmatched. The CDR3 runs to 14 residues. Germline-derived CDR1 and CDR2 are SGHTA and FQGNSA.